This T cell receptor (beta chain) was documented in a study of cytomegalovirus exposure and HLA in healthy donors (dated by TCRdb to about 2017). With regard to the full study: An earlier analysis of approximately 640 of the donors reported about 250 Gb of sequence data and 117 million unique TCR beta sequences from about 180 million T cells. An early release that covered roughly 600 HLA-typed donors contained 300 to 350 gigabases of sequencing data and approximately 85 million unique TCR sequences. Among the roughly 400 genotyped donors, approximately 77% belonged to the genetic ancestry cluster associated with self-reported Caucasian donors. The study was designed to test whether signatures of past pathogen exposure could be identified by cataloging public T cell receptors. The T cell repertoires of several hundred subjects were profiled by immunosequencing and related to cytomegalovirus serostatus. Along with the approximately 670-subject first cohort, a separate validation cohort of over a hundred different subjects was used. To predict cytomegalovirus infection status, the study combined high-throughput TCR immunosequencing, statistical association of individual TCRs with disease status, and machine learning. A later analysis re-examined previously published TCR beta repertoires from just over 650 donors and added high-resolution HLA genotyping to investigate patterns of TCR occurrence. Rather than drawing on any new phenotypic data, the later analysis identified candidate immune exposures from TCR beta sequences and the way those sequences occurred across donors. In an earlier analysis of 500 to 650 of the donors, high-throughput TCR beta sequencing was used to judge whether each TCR beta V gene segment behaved as functional or pseudogenic. Alongside the repertoire data, information on donor age, sex, ethnicity and CMV serostatus was compiled. A later genetic analysis used genome-wide SNP genotypes for 398 of the 666 donors, treating that subset as a discovery cohort. All discovery cohort repertoires had been generated using a single sequencing platform. Both class I and class II loci were covered by HLA typing, at four-digit resolution. The number of donors typed differed by locus, with about 620-630 for A, B, C, DRB1 and DQB1, roughly 520 for DQA1, about 610 for DPA1, and under 490 for DPB1. Five DR-DQ haplotypes were treated as single units for association and clustering because of strong linkage in the cohort. On average, roughly 240,000 unique TCR beta nucleotide sequences were sequenced per donor among more than 350 genotyped donors of the cohort, with 15% to 20% of those sequences being non-productive. What the work shows at the level of the full study, not this receptor alone: A later analysis found that TCR association rates varied across HLA loci, with DRB1 alleles showing the most associated TCRs and HLA-C alleles the fewest. A few of the identified cytomegalovirus-associated TCR beta chains were confirmed in vitro to be specific for cytomegalovirus antigens. The only immune exposure information available for the cohort was CMV serostatus. Linkage disequilibrium might explain the correlated functional status among segregating V segments, but an unknown experimental factor could not be ruled out. Most CMV-associated TCR beta chains appeared to be HLA-restricted in a later analysis, and the HLA associations seemed to be driven largely by CMV exposure. Compared with the 666-donor mean, donors in an Asian-associated ancestry cluster had fewer N-insertions in productive TCRs, according to a later genetic analysis. Compared with equally common non-associated chains, HLA-associated TCR beta chains in a later analysis were more clonally expanded and had lower generation probabilities. According to a later analysis, parvovirus B19, influenza, CMV and Epstein-Barr virus appeared linked to several top co-occurrence clusters. About 15 rarely observed V segments, including chromosome 9 orphons, were excluded from the earlier analysis of a few hundred of the donors because counts were too low. Because HLA typing was unavailable for some donors at each locus, only the typed subset was used in association tests. The cohort was sequenced for TCR beta chains only, and without alpha or paired-chain data the features that could be detected were limited. Most TCR sequences were seen in very few donors, while some public TCRs were found in many individuals. A later genetic analysis associated a missense DCLRE1C variant with V-gene and J-gene trimming of TCR beta chains, and an independent cohort replicated the association. Broadly in line with IMGT annotations, most TCR beta V segments showed up in productive rearrangements about 87% or about 30% of the time in an earlier analysis of about 500 of the donors. According to the authors, the approach could potentially be generalized to other disease states and immunological phenotypes. A further reported finding was that TCR beta sequences accurately predicted the HLA-A and HLA-B alleles for most subjects in the first cohort. The classifier was reported to diagnose cytomegalovirus status with high specificity and sensitivity in both the original and validation cohorts. The sequencing pipeline was judged likely to have produced a cluster of highly shared sequence variants as a technical artifact. The study gave a list of under 200 TCR beta chains associated with cytomegalovirus. The presence/absence analyses assumed that sequencing depth was roughly uniform across donors, and that assumption may not be true. When HLA alleles, especially DR and DQ, strongly co-occurred, TCR associations were difficult to assign to individual alleles. A later analysis associated roughly 17,000 TCR beta sequences with specific HLA alleles at a false discovery rate of 0.05.

The cohort comprised around 700 healthy bone marrow donors. At the time of sampling, every cohort member was nominally healthy, though immune exposures that went unrecorded were likely present. The donor was CMV seropositive and belonged to the group of 250 to 300 seropositive cohort members. A peripheral blood sample was collected from each donor, and TCR beta sequencing was performed on peripheral blood mononuclear cells. The Qiagen DNeasy Blood Extraction Kit was used to extract genomic DNA from the blood cell samples. Libraries were made using the immunoSEQ multiplex PCR assay. The multiplex PCR relied on a mix of 60 forward primers for TCR Vbeta segments and 13 reverse primers for TCR Jbeta segments. The CDR3 region of rearranged TCR beta genes was amplified from genomic DNA with a multiplex PCR assay. The amplified TCR beta libraries were sequenced on the Illumina HiSeq System as 87-base-pair reads. The original pipeline was this. A later analysis counted some 80 million unique TCR beta chains across the 666 repertoires, and some 11 million of these chains were shared by at least two donors. Raw reads were error-corrected and collapsed into unique sequences with a nearest-neighbor algorithm that merged closely related sequences to remove PCR and sequencing errors. To assign V, D and J gene segments, CDR3 sequences were aligned to IMGT reference sequences. For a sequence to be retained, a match of at least six nucleotides was required to both a V gene segment and a J gene segment. A rearrangement was called productive if the CDR3 had no stop codons and remained in frame with V and J, and every other rearrangement was called non-productive. CDR3 was defined according to IMGT convention as the region running from the second conserved V-encoded cysteine to the conserved J-encoded phenylalanine. Sequences without an unambiguous match to a single V gene segment were excluded from the earlier analysis of approximately 560 of the donors. In an earlier analysis of approximately 560 of the donors, a V segment was called functional when productive rearrangements were above 56.7%, and segregating when the standard deviation between donors exceeded 5%. A statistical classification framework was built for diagnosing cytomegalovirus status from the catalog of TCR beta chain sequences. In a later analysis, TCR nucleotide sequences were compared against IMGT/GENE-DB human TR gene sequences so that V and J genes could be assigned. Using the TCRdist pipeline, a later analysis assigned CDR3 sequences along with most-parsimonious VDJ recombination scenarios. In a later analysis, every TCR beta chain was defined by the combination of its CDR3 amino acid sequence and its V-gene family, and reads without a unique V-gene family were dropped. To address suspected cross-contamination and a sequencing artifact, a later analysis removed 450 to 700 highly shared, low-generation-probability nucleotide sequences. In a later analysis, a clonal expansion index for each public chain was calculated from normalized within-repertoire ranks of inferred template counts. In a later analysis, generation probabilities were computed with a VDJ recombination model fitted to out-of-frame rearrangements, and the resulting probabilities were checked against IGoR. Hypergeometric tests were used in a later analysis to score TCR-TCR, TCR-HLA and TCR-CMV co-occurrence, with a repertoire-size bias correction applied to the TCR pairs. To estimate false discovery rates, a later analysis permuted the HLA or CMV assignments 20 times. In a later analysis, co-occurring TCRs were grouped using DBSCAN, with TCRdist sequence similarity added in when clustering inside HLA-allele-positive subsets. Repertoires with fewer than 30,000 or more than 120,000 public chains, plus five repertoires with anomalous nucleotide sharing, were excluded from co-occurrence clustering. The source is immuneACCESS, and TCRdb retained only in-frame sequences with V and J called. Part of the clones is not carried over; for the studies checked, unresolved V genes explain less than half of this, and the remainder is unexplained. The V and J calls and clone size were taken over from that table, and D and trimming were inferred from the DNA. A total of under 200,000 clones appear in this sample, around 65% of them only once. Clones ranked in the top ten supply less than 3% of the sample.

A note on this clone: No antigen is known for it. The input lacks base qualities; no much larger clone sits a single base away.

The receptor comes from a woman between 40 and 50 years old in good health and CMV-seropositive. Sample: PBMCs.

CDR3 loop: CAISTSQNEQFF. The sequence in DNA is TGTGCCATCAGTACCTCTCAGAATGAGCAGTTCTTC. The chain links TRBV10-3 with TRBJ2-1; confidence is insufficient to name the D gene. The CDR3 holds 12 amino acids from the cysteine to the phenylalanine. Left in the record is the CDR3 DNA by itself, 36 bases read in frame from the first base. Trimming takes 5 bases from V and 7 bases from J, and the germline ends sit 9 bases apart. CDR1 and CDR2 (ENHRY, SYGVKD) derive from the germline V gene.